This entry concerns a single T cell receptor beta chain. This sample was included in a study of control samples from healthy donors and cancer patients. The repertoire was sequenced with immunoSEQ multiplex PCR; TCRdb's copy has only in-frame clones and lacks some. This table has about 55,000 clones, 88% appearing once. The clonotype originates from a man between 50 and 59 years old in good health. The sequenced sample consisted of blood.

As DNA, the CDR3 is TGTGCCAGCAGCCTAACACAGGGCCCCTATGGCTACACCTTC. Translated, it gives CASSLTQGPYGYTF. The rearrangement joins TRBV7-9 to TRBJ1-2; tentatively, D is TRBD1 (6 bases). There are 14 residues in the CDR3. Trimming stripped 5 bases from V and 4 bases from J, with 14 bases between. CDR1 and CDR2 (germline): SEHNR, FQNEAQ (reference sequence).